Sequencing of this T cell receptor (beta chain) was carried out in a study of cytomegalovirus exposure and HLA in healthy donors. V trimming: 6 bases; J trimming: 5 bases; junction bases outside the gene matches: 6. Germline assignment: CDR1 SEHNR and CDR2 FQNEAQ (reference sequence). The CDR3 has 13 amino acids. Primers included in the PCR were 60 Vbeta and 13 Jbeta primers. Measured with immunoSEQ multiplex PCR; TCRdb has only the in-frame clones, and not every one. This sample has under 250,000 clones, with more than 75% found just once. The chain is built from TRBV7-9 and TRBJ1-1, with 7 bases lining up with TRBD1. The origin of this receptor is a middle-aged woman in good health and CMV-seronegative. The sample was PBMCs. The CDR3 sequence is CASSGGGGTEAFF. In nucleotides, the CDR3 is TGTGCCAGCAGTGGAGGGGGCGGAACTGAAGCTTTCTTT.